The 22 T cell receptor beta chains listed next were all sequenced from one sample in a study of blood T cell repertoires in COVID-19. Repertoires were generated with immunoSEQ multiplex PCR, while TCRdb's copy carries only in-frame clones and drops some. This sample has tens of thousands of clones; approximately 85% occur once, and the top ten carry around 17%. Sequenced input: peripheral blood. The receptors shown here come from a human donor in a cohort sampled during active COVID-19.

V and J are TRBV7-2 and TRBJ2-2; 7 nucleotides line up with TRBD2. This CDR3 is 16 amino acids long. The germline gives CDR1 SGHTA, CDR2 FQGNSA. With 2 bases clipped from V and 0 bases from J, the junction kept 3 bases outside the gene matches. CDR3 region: CASSLSAGANTGELFF. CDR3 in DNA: TGTGCCAGCAGCTTATCTGCGGGGGCGAACACCGGGGAGCTGTTTTTT.

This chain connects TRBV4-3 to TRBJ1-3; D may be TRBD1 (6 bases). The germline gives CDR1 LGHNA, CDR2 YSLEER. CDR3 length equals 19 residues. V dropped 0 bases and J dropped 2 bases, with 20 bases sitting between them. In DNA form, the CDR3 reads TGCGCCAGCAGCCAAGATAGATGGGAAGGACAGTTGACTGGAAACACCATATATTTT. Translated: CASSQDRWEGQLTGNTIYF.

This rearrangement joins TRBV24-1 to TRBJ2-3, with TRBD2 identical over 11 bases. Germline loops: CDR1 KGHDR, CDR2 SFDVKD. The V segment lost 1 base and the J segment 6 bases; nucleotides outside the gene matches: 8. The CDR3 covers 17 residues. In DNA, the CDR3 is TGTGCCACCAGTGATTTCGCTAGCGGGGGGATACCCGATACGCAGTATTTT. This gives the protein CATSDFASGGIPDTQYF.

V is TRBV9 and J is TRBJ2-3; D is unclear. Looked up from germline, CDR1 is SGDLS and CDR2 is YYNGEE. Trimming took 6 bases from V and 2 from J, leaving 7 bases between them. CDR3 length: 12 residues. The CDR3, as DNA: TGTGCCAGCAACTTACTCACAGATACGCAGTATTTT. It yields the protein CASNLLTDTQYF.

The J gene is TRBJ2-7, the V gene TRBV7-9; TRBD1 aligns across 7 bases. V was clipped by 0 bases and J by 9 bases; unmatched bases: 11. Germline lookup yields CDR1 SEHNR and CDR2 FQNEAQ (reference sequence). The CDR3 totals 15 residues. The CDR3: CASSLAPGQTLGQYF. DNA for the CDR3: TGTGCCAGCAGCTTAGCACCGGGACAGACATTGGGGCAGTACTTC.

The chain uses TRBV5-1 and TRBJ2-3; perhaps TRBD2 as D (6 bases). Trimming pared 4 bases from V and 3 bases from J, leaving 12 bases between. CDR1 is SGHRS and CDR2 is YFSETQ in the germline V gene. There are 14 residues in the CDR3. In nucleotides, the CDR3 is TGCGCCAGCAGCAGTGGGGAGGTGACAGATACGCAGTATTTT. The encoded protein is CASSSGEVTDTQYF.

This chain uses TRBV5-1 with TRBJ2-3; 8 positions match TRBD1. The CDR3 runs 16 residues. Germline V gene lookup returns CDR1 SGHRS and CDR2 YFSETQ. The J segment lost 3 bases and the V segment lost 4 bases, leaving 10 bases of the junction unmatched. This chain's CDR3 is CASSTGQGGRTDTQYF. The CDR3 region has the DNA TGCGCCAGCAGCACAGGACAGGGTGGGAGGACAGATACGCAGTATTTT.

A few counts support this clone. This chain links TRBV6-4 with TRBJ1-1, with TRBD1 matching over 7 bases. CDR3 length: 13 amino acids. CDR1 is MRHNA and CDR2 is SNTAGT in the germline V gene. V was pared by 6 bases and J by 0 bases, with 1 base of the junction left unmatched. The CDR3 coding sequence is TGTGCCAGCAGAGGGACAGTGAACACTGAAGCTTTCTTT. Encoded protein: CASRGTVNTEAFF.

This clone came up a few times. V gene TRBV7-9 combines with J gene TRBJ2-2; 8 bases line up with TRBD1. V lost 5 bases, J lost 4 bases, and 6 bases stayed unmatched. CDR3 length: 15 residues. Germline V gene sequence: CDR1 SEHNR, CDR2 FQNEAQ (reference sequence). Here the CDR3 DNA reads TGTGCCAGCAGCCCGACAGGGGCCCTCACCGGGGAGCTGTTTTTT. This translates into CASSPTGALTGELFF.

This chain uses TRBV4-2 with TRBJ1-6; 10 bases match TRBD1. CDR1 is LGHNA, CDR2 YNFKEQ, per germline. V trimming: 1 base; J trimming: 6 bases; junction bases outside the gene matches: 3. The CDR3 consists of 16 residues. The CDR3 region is CASSQVGQGINSPLHF. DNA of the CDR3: TGTGCCAGCAGCCAAGTGGGACAGGGGATTAATTCACCCCTCCACTTT.

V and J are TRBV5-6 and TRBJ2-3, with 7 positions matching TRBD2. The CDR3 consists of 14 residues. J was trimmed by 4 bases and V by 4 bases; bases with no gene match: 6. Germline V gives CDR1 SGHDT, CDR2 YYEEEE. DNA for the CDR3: TGTGCCAGCAGCCACTCGGGGGGTGCAGATACGCAGTATTTT. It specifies CASSHSGGADTQYF.

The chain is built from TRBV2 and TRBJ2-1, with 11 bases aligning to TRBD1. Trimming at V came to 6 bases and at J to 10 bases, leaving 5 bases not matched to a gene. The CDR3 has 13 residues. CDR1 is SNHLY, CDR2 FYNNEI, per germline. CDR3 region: CASRGTGGGEQFF. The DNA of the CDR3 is TGTGCCAGCAGGGGGACAGGGGGAGGCGAGCAGTTCTTC.

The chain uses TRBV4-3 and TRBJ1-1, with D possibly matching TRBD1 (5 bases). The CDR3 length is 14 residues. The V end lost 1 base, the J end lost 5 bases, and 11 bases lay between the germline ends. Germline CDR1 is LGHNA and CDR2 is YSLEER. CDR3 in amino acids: CASSQGRGGTEAFF. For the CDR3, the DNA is TGCGCCAGCAGCCAAGGTCGGGGGGGGACTGAAGCTTTCTTT.

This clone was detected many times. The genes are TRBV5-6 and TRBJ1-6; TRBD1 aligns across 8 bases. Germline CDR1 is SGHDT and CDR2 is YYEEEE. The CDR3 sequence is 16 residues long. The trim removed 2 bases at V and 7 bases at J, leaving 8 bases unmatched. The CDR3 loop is CASSLETGAQNSPLHF. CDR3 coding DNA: TGTGCCAGCAGCTTAGAGACAGGGGCGCAAAATTCACCCCTCCACTTT.

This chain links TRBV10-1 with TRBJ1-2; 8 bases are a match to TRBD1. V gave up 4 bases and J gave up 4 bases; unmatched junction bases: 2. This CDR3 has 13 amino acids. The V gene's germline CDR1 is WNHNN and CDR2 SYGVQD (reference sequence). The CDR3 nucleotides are TGCGCCAGCAGTGCTCAGGGGGCCTATGGCTACACCTTC. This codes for CASSAQGAYGYTF.

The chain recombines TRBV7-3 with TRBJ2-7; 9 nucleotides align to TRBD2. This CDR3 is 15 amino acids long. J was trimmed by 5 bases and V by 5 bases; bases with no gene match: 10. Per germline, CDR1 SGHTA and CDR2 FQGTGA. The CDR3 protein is CASSPSGLALDEQYF. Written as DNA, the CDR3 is TGTGCCAGCAGCCCCTCGGGACTAGCACTGGACGAGCAGTACTTC.

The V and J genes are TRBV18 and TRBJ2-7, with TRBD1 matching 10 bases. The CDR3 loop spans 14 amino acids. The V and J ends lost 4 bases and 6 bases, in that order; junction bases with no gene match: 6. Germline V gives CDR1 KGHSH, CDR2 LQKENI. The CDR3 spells CASSLDRGRGEQYF. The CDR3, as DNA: TGTGCCAGCTCACTAGACAGGGGGCGCGGCGAGCAGTACTTC.

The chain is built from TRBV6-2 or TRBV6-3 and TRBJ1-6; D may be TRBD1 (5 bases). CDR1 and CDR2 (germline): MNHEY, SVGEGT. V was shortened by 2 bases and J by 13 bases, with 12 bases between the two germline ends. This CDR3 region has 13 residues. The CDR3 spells CASSYQADSPLHF. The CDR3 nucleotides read TGTGCCAGCAGTTACCAGGCAGACAGTCCCCTCCACTTT.

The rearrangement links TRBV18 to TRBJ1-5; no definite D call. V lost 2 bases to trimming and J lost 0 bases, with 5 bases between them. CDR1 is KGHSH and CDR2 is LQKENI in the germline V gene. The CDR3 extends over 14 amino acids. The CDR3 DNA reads TGTGCCAGCTCACCATTCCATAGCAATCAGCCCCAGCATTTT. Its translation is CASSPFHSNQPQHF.

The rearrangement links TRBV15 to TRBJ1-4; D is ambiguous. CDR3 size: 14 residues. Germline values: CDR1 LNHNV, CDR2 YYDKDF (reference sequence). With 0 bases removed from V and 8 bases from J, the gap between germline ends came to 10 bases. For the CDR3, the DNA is TGTGCCACCAGCAGAGAAGTACTTCGCGAAAAACTGTTTTTT. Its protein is CATSREVLREKLFF.

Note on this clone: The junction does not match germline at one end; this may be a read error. CDR3 in amino acids: CARSVAEGGGTDTQYF. CDR3 nucleotide sequence: TGTGCCCGCAGCGTAGCTGAAGGGGGGGGTACAGATACGCAGTATTTT. The genes are TRBV9 and TRBJ2-3; perhaps TRBD2 as D (7 bases). CDR3 length equals 16 residues. Germline-derived CDR1 and CDR2 are SGDLS and YYNGEE. Full variable domain (missing parts from reference TRBV9 and TRBJ2-3): DSGVTQTPKHLITATGQRVTLRCSPRSGDLSVYWYQQSLDQGLQFLIQYYNGEERAKGNILERFSAQQFPDLHSELNLSSLELGDSALYFCARSVAEGGGTDTQYFGPGTRLTVL.

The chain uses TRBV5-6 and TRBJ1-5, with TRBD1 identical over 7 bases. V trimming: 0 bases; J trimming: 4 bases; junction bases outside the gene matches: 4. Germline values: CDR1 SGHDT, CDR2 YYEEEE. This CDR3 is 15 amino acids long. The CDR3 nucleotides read TGTGCCAGCAGCTTGGACAGGGGTAAGAATCAGCCCCAGCATTTT. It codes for CASSLDRGKNQPQHF.